Each of the 23 T cell receptor beta chains below was sequenced from the same sample in a study of Graves' ophthalmopathy and Graves' hyperthyroidism. Amplified material comprised TCR beta CDR3 regions derived from RNA transcripts. In the first round, RT-PCR was carried out with HTBI primers, and a multiplex PCR formed the second round. TCRdb analysed the multiplex PCR reads with MiXCR anew, one entry per CDR3 protein. The repertoire holds hundreds of thousands of distinct CDR3 sequences, roughly 41% seen once, with over 2.5% in the top ten. Input material: peripheral blood. The receptors here all came from an adult man with Graves' ophthalmopathy.

This clonotype was detected a few times. The J gene is TRBJ2-1, the V gene TRBV25-1, with TRBD2 matching over 13 bases. Germline CDR1 MGHDK, CDR2 SYGVNS. After removal of 5 bases from V and 15 bases from J, the junction contained 7 bases not matched to a gene. CDR3 size: 13 residues. For the CDR3, the DNA is TGTGCCAGCAGTAGACTAGCGGGAGGCTTTGTGTTCTTC. Translating it yields CASSRLAGGFVFF. Filled out from reference TRBV25-1 and TRBJ2-1, the complete variable domain reads EADIYQTPRYLVIGTGKKITLECSQTMGHDKMYWYQQDPGMELHLIHYSYGVNSTEKGDLSSESTVSRIRTEHFPLTLESARPSHTSQYLCASSRLAGGFVFFGPGTRLTVL.

Points on this clonotype: A clone one base away is much larger, so this may be a read error. The chain links TRBV20-1 to TRBJ2-7, with unresolved D. CDR3 length: 15 amino acids. V lost 0 bases and J lost 2, with 14 bases in between. The germline gives CDR1 DFQATT, CDR2 SNEGSKA (reference sequence). The CDR3 is CSARDTTRSAYEQYF. CDR3 sequence (DNA): TGCAGTGCTAGAGATACGACAAGATCGGCCTACGAGCAGTACTTC.

V is TRBV20-1 and J is TRBJ1-5; D not resolved. Looked up from germline, CDR1 is DFQATT and CDR2 is SNEGSKA (reference sequence). The CDR3 runs 13 residues. V was clipped by 6 bases and J by 2 bases, with 11 bases between them. CDR3 loop: CSANSHGNQPQHF. As DNA, the CDR3 is TGCAGTGCGAACTCCCATGGCAATCAGCCCCAGCATTTT.

This clonotype was detected only a few times. V usage is TRBV4-1 and J usage is TRBJ1-2, with 7 positions matching TRBD1. CDR3 length equals 15 residues. Germline V lookup: CDR1 MGHRA, CDR2 YSYEKL. The junction had 4 bases not matched to a gene; V was cut back by 0 bases and J by 3 bases. The CDR3 reads CASSQEPQGDYGYTF. CDR3 DNA: TGCGCCAGCAGCCAAGAACCGCAGGGGGACTATGGCTACACCTTC.

The chain recombines TRBV5-1 with TRBJ2-7, with 8 nucleotides matching TRBD1. J lost 6 bases, V lost 0 bases, and 5 bases had no gene match. This CDR3 is 14 amino acids long. Germline-derived CDR1 and CDR2 are SGHRS and YFSETQ. CDR3 region: CASSLGDRTCEQYF. The CDR3 nucleotides are TGCGCCAGCAGCTTGGGGGACAGGACCTGCGAGCAGTACTTC.

This clonotype was seen ten or more times. The chain employs TRBV6-1 and TRBJ2-5; 7 bases agree with TRBD1. The trim removed 4 bases at V and 7 bases at J, leaving 6 bases unmatched. Germline CDR1 and CDR2: MNHNS and SASEGT. CDR3 length: 13 amino acids. The CDR3 region has the DNA TGTGCCAGCAGTGTTACAGGGGAAGGGACCCAGTACTTC. It translates to CASSVTGEGTQYF.

The chain combines TRBV7-9 with TRBJ2-2; no firm D call. V was pared by 5 bases and J by 11 bases, with 3 bases between. Germline V gene data show CDR1 as SEHNR and CDR2 as FQNEAQ (reference sequence). There are 9 residues in the CDR3. Written as DNA, the CDR3 is TGTGCCAGCAGCAGCGAGCTGTTTTTT. Protein product: CASSSELFF.

The chain carries TRBV7-2 and TRBJ1-1; 8 bases line up with TRBD1. Per germline, CDR1 SGHTA and CDR2 FQGNSA. The CDR3 is 17 amino acids. V was pared by 0 bases and J by 5 bases, with 11 bases of the junction left unmatched. The CDR3 reads CASSLAYRGTHDTEAFF. The CDR3 DNA reads as TGTGCCAGCAGCTTAGCGTACAGGGGGACCCACGATACTGAAGCTTTCTTT.

The chain joins TRBV29-1 to TRBJ2-5, with 9 bases identical to TRBD2. The V gene end was trimmed by 7 bases and the J gene end by 4 bases; junction bases not matched to a gene: 7. Germline lookup yields CDR1 SQVTM and CDR2 ANQGSEA. The CDR3 extends over 13 amino acids. CDR3 residues: CSGGSGRPETQYF. The CDR3 nucleotides read TGCAGCGGAGGTAGCGGGAGACCAGAGACCCAGTACTTC.

This clonotype was recorded once. The rearrangement links TRBV2 to TRBJ1-6; 9 nucleotides match TRBD1. V trimming: 8 bases; J trimming: 6 bases; junction bases outside the gene matches: 8. The germline V gene has CDR1 SNHLY and CDR2 FYNNEI. This CDR3 has 15 amino acids. The CDR3 is CASVPGTGINSPLHF. CDR3 sequence (DNA): TGTGCCAGCGTCCCAGGGACAGGGATTAATTCACCCCTCCACTTT.

The chain couples TRBV6-6 to TRBJ2-5; no clear D. The V end lost 4 bases, the J end lost 9 bases, and 15 bases lay between the germline ends. This CDR3 contains 13 residues. Germline CDR1 and CDR2: MNHNY and SVGAGI (reference sequence). The CDR3, as DNA: TGTGCCAGCAGTTTATACGCCTTCGAGGCCCAGTACTTC. Translating gives CASSLYAFEAQYF.

The chain couples TRBV24-1 to TRBJ1-1; 8 nucleotides match TRBD1. CDR1 and CDR2 (germline): KGHDR, SFDVKD. V was pared by 9 bases and J by 7 bases, with 9 bases of the junction left unmatched. The CDR3 loop spans 13 amino acids. CDR3 nucleotides: TGTGCCACCGCCGACAGGGGCTACAATGAAGCTTTCTTT. The encoded protein is CATADRGYNEAFF.

This clonotype was counted at least ten times. V gene TRBV15 combines with J gene TRBJ2-7; weak D call: TRBD2 (5 bases). From germline, CDR1 is LNHNV and CDR2 YYDKDF (reference sequence). V lost 1 base and J 1 base, leaving 14 bases between the germline ends. The CDR3 consists of 16 residues. The CDR3: CATSRVGAAESYEQYF. In DNA form, the CDR3 reads TGTGCCACCAGCAGAGTCGGTGCAGCGGAGTCCTACGAGCAGTACTTC.

This clonotype has a count of ten or more. V is TRBV5-5 and J is TRBJ2-7; D is unclear. Trimming removed 4 bases at V and 1 base at J, with 6 bases between. Per germline, CDR1 SGHKS and CDR2 YYEKEE (reference sequence). CDR3 length: 12 residues. The CDR3 reads CASSQWSYEQYF. CDR3 nucleotide sequence: TGTGCCAGCAGCCAGTGGTCCTACGAGCAGTACTTC.

The CDR3 loop reads CAIKSTGTDTQYF. Written as DNA, the CDR3 is TGTGCCATCAAGAGTACAGGGACAGATACGCAGTATTTT. The rearrangement links TRBV10-3 to TRBJ2-3; D perhaps matches TRBD1 (6 bases). Trimming removed 7 bases at V and 3 bases at J, with 11 bases between. CDR1 ENHRY and CDR2 SYGVKD come from the germline V gene. The CDR3 loop spans 13 amino acids.

A word on this clonotype: A read error may produce the germline difference seen at one junction end. The chain carries TRBV2 and TRBJ1-1; TRBD1 agrees at 12 bases. The CDR3 loop spans 13 amino acids. The germline gives CDR1 SNHLY, CDR2 FYNNEI. The CDR3 is CVSRGQGATEAFF. The CDR3 DNA reads TGTGTCAGCAGGGGACAGGGGGCGACTGAAGCCTTCTTT.

This clonotype has ten or more counts. This chain connects TRBV5-4 to TRBJ2-5, with no clear D. V gave up 0 bases and J gave up 7 bases, with 10 bases separating them. The CDR3 has 13 residues. Germline values: CDR1 SGHNT, CDR2 YYREEE (reference sequence). The DNA of the CDR3 is TGTGCCAGCAGCTTGGATTTACAGTCGACCCAGTACTTC. Its translation is CASSLDLQSTQYF.

V gene TRBV10-3 combines with J gene TRBJ1-6, with 10 positions matching TRBD1. J lost 10 bases, V lost 6 bases, and 9 bases had no gene match. Germline lookup yields CDR1 ENHRY and CDR2 SYGVKD. This CDR3 is built from 15 residues. DNA for the CDR3: TGTGCCATCAGGCTAGGGACAGGGGATAGATCACCCCTCCACTTT. It yields the protein CAIRLGTGDRSPLHF.

The chain is built from TRBV29-1 and TRBJ2-5; 9 nucleotides match TRBD2. V shed 4 bases, J shed 2 bases, and the junction held 2 bases outside the gene matches. Germline V gene lookup returns CDR1 SQVTM and CDR2 ANQGSEA. The CDR3 sequence is 13 residues long. Written as DNA, the CDR3 is TGCAGCGTTGGACTAGCGGCTCAAGAGACCCAGTACTTC. Protein: CSVGLAAQETQYF.

The V and J genes are TRBV29-1 and TRBJ2-5; D not certain. Germline V gene sequence: CDR1 SQVTM, CDR2 ANQGSEA. V was shortened by 7 bases and J by 2 bases, with 14 bases between the two germline ends. The CDR3 covers 13 residues. The CDR3 protein is CSDTSGPQETQYF. CDR3 bases: TGCAGCGATACCTCGGGCCCACAAGAGACCCAGTACTTC.

Remarks on this clonotype: This may be a read error: a much more frequent sequence differs by one nucleotide. The V call is TRBV2, the J call TRBJ2-2, with D possibly matching TRBD2 (5 bases). V lost 8 bases and J lost 1, with 14 bases in between. CDR1 SNHLY and CDR2 FYNNEI come from the germline V gene. CDR3 length: 15 amino acids. CDR3 coding DNA: TGTGCCAGCCGCCCCCGGGGTTTGAACACCGGGGAGCTGTTTTTT. Its translation is CASRPRGLNTGELFF.

J is TRBJ2-5 and V is TRBV20-1; TRBD2 aligns across 9 bases. There are 17 residues in the CDR3. CDR1 is DFQATT and CDR2 is SNEGSKA in the germline V gene (reference sequence). V lost 3 bases, J lost 5 bases, and 16 bases stayed unmatched. CDR3 protein: CSASSSLAGPVRETQYF. The CDR3 DNA sequence: TGCAGTGCTAGTTCTTCCCTAGCGGGGCCGGTGAGGGAGACCCAGTACTTC.

This clonotype was picked up many times. The chain combines TRBV4-1 with TRBJ2-7; tentative D call: TRBD2 (5 bases). Germline CDR1 is MGHRA and CDR2 is YSYEKL. The V gene lost 4 bases and the J gene lost 2 bases, with 24 bases spanning the gap. The CDR3 has 18 amino acids. The CDR3 nucleotides read TGCGCCAGCAGCCTAGACCTGCTGGGATCCCTAGCCCCCTACGAGCAGTACTTC. Its protein is CASSLDLLGSLAPYEQYF.